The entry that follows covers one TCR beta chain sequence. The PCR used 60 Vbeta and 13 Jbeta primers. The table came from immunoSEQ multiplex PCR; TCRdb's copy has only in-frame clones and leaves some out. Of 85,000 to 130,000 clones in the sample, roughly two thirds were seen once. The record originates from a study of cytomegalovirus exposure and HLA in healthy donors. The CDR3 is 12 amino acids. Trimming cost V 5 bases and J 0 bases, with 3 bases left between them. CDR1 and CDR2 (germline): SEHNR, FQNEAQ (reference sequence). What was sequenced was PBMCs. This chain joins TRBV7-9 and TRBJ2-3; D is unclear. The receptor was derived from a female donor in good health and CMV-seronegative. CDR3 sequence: CASSPSTDTQYF. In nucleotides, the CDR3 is TGTGCCAGCAGCCCAAGCACAGATACGCAGTATTTT. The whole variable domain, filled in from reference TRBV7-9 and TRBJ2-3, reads DTGVSQNPRHKITKRGQNVTFRCDPISEHNRLYWYRQTLGQGPEFLTYFQNEAQLEKSRLLSDRFSAERPKGSFSTLEIQRTEQGDSAMYLCASSPSTDTQYFGPGTRLTVL.